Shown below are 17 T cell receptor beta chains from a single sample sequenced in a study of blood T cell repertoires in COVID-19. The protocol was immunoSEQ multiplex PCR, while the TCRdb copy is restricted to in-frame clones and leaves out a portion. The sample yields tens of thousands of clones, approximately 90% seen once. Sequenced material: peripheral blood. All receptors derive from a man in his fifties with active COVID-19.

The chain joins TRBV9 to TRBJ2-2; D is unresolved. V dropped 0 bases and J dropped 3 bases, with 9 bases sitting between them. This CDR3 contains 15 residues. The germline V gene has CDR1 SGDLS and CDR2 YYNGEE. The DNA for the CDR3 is TGTGCCAGCAGCGTAGACTCAGGATACACCGGGGAGCTGTTTTTT. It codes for CASSVDSGYTGELFF.

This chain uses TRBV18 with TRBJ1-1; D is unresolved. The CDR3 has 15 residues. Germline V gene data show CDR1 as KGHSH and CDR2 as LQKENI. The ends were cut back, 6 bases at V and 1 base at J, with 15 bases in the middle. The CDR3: CASSLGLSSNTEAFF. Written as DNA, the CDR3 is TGTGCCAGCTCGCTAGGTCTGTCGTCGAACACTGAAGCTTTCTTT.

The CDR3 sequence: CASSQIGGPTDTQYF. For the CDR3, the DNA is TGTGCCAGCAGCCAGATCGGGGGGCCCACAGATACGCAGTATTTT. This chain uses TRBV4-2 with TRBJ2-3, with D perhaps TRBD2 (7 bases). V was pared by 3 bases and J by 2 bases, with 12 bases between. The length of the CDR3 is 15 residues. Germline CDR1 and CDR2: LGHNA and YNFKEQ.

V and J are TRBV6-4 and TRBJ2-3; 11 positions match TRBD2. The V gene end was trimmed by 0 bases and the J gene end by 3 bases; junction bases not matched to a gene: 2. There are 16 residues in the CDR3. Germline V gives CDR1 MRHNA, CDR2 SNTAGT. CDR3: CASSDSASGGTDTQYF. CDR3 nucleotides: TGTGCCAGCAGTGACTCTGCTAGCGGGGGGACAGATACGCAGTATTTT.

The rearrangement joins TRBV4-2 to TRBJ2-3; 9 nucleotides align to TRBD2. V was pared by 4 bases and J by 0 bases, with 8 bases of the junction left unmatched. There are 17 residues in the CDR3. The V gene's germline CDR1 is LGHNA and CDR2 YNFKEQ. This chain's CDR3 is CASSPLAGASSTDTQYF. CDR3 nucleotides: TGTGCCAGCAGCCCCTTAGCGGGAGCCTCTAGCACAGATACGCAGTATTTT.

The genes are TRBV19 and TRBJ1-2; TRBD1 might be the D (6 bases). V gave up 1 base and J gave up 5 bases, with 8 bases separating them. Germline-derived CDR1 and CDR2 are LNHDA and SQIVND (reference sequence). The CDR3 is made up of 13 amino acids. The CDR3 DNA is TGTGCCAGTAGTATAGGGACAGAGTATGGCTACACCTTC. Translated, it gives CASSIGTEYGYTF.

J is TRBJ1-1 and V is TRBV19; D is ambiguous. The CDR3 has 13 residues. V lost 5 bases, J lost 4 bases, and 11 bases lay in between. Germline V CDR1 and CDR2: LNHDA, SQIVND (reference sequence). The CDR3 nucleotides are TGTGCCAGTAGTGCGGTAAGTCGCACTGAAGCTTTCTTT. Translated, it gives CASSAVSRTEAFF.

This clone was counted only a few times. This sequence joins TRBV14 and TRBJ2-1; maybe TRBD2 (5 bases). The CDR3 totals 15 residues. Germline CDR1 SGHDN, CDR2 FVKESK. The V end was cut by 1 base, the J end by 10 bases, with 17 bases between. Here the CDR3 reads CASSQVLGSPGEQFF. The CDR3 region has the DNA TGTGCCAGCAGCCAAGTTCTGGGTTCCCCGGGGGAGCAGTTCTTC.

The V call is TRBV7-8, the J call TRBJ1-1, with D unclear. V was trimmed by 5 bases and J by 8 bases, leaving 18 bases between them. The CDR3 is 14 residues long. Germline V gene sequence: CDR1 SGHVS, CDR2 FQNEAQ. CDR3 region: CASSPRLGDFEAFF. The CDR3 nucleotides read TGTGCCAGCAGCCCCCGCTTGGGAGACTTCGAAGCTTTCTTT.

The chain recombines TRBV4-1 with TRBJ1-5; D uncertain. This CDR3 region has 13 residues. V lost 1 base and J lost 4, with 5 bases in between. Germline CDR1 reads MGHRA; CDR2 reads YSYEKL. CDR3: CASSQGRNQPQHF. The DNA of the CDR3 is TGCGCCAGCAGCCAAGGGAGGAATCAGCCCCAGCATTTT.

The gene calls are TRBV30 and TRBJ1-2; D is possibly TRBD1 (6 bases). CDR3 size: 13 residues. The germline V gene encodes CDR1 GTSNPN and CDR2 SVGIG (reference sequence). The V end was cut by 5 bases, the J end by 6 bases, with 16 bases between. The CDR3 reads CAWGRDRPHGYTF. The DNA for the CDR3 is TGTGCCTGGGGACGTGACAGGCCTCATGGCTACACCTTC.

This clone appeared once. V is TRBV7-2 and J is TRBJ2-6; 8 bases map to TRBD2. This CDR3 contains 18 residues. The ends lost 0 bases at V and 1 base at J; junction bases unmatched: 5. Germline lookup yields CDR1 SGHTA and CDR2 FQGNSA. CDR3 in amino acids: CASSLAGGARSGANVLTF. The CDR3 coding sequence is TGTGCCAGCAGCTTAGCCGGGGGGGCGCGATCTGGGGCCAACGTCCTGACTTTC.

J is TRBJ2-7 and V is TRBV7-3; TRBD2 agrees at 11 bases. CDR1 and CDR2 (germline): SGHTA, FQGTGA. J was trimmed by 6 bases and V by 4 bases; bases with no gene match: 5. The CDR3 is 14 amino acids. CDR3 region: CASSSSTSGSEQYF. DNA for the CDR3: TGTGCCAGCAGCTCGAGTACTAGCGGGAGCGAGCAGTACTTC.

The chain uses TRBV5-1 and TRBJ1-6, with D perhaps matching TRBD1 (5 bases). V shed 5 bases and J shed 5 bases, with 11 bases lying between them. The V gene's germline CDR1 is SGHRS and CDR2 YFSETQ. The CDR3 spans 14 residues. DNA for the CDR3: TGCGCCAGCAGACCGACAGTGAATAATTCACCCCTCCACTTT. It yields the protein CASRPTVNNSPLHF.

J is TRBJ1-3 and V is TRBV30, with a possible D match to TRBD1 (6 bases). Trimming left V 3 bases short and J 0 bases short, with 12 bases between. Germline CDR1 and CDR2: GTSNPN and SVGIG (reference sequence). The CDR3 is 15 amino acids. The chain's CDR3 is CAWSQGFTSGNTIYF. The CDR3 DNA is TGTGCCTGGAGCCAGGGGTTTACCTCTGGAAACACCATATATTTT.

For the CDR3, the DNA is TGTGCCAGCTCACCGGTAGTAGCGGGGGGTGGTGAGCAGTTCTTC. Translating it yields CASSPVVAGGGEQFF. The chain is built from TRBV18 and TRBJ2-1; 10 bases line up with TRBD2. With V trimmed by 3 bases and J by 9 bases, 8 bases remained unmatched. CDR1 is KGHSH and CDR2 is LQKENI in the germline V gene. The CDR3 runs 15 residues.

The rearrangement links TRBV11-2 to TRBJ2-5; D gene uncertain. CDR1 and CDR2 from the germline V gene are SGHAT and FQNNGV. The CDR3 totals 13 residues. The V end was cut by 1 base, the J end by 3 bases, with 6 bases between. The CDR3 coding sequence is TGTGCCAGCAGCTTAGCCCCCGAAGAGACCCAGTACTTC. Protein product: CASSLAPEETQYF.